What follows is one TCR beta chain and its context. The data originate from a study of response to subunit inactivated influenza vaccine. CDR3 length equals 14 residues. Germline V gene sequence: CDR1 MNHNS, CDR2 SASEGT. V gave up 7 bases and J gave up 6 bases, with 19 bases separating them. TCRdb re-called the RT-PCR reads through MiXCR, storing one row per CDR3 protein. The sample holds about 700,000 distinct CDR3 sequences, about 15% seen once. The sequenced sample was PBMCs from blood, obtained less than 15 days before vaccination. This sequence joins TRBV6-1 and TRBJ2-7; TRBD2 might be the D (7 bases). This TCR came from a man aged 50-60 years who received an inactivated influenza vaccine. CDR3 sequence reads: CASTLNVRGGEQYF. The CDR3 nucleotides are TGTGCCAGCACCCTAAATGTAAGGGGGGGCGAGCAGTACTTC.